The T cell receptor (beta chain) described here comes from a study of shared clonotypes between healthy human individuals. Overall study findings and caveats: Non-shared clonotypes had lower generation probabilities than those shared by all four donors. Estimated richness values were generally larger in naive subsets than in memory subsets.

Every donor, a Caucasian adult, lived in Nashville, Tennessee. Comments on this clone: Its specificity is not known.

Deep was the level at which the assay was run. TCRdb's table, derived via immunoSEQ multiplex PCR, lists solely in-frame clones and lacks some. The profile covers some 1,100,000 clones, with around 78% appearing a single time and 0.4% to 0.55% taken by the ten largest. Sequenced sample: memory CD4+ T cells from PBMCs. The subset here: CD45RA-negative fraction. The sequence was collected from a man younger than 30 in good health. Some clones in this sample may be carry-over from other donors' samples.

The CDR3 protein is CASSSWTGPTSYEQYF. CDR3 coding DNA: TGTGCCAGTAGTTCATGGACAGGACCCACCTCCTACGAGCAGTACTTC. This chain uses TRBV19 with TRBJ2-7; 7 nucleotides align to TRBD1. V lost 5 bases to trimming and J lost 0 bases; unmatched junction nucleotides: 10. The CDR3 loop spans 16 amino acids. Germline V CDR1 and CDR2: LNHDA, SQIVND (reference sequence).